This TCR beta chain was documented in a study of T cells in Graves' hyperthyroidism and ophthalmopathy. Study in general: Specimen type is peripheral blood, collected at initial diagnosis prior to any treatment.

This clonotype was counted many times. Its antigen is undetermined. TCR beta CDR3 sequences were amplified from RNA transcripts. The HTBI primer set was used in a first-round RT-PCR of the TCR CDR3. MiXCR, run by TCRdb on the multiplex PCR reads, gives a single entry per CDR3 protein. The sample contains about 360,000 distinct CDR3 sequences, 15% to 18% of which appear only once. V gave up 6 bases and J gave up 7 bases; unmatched junction bases: 14. CDR3 length: 16 amino acids. On the basis of clinical symptoms, serum thyroxine and TRAb, thyroid ultrasound and orbital computed tomography, diagnoses were made. PBMCs came from over 8.5 ml fresh peripheral blood. Notes on the study in general: Most thyroid-expanded clonotypes above 0.001 were also found in blood.

This clonotype was sampled from a woman younger than 30 with Graves' hyperthyroidism that later progressed to Graves' ophthalmopathy. The material sequenced was blood. This chain connects TRBV12-3 or TRBV12-4 to TRBJ2-1; 8 bases match TRBD1. CDR3 in amino acids: CASSWTGPRVENEQFF. In DNA form, the CDR3 reads TGTGCCAGCAGCTGGACAGGGCCACGGGTGGAGAATGAGCAGTTCTTC.